The TCR beta chain described here comes from a study of cytotoxic CD8 clonotypes in ibrutinib-treated CLL. About the research overall: Overall, about 25 responses were partial and 2 complete; following median roughly six years, around 15 patients stayed remitted and approximately 12 progressed. Study-wide results and limits: Clonality, elevated at ibrutinib response, dropped back toward baseline at progression.

Remarks on this clone: Its specificity is unknown.

The germline gives CDR1 SGHAT, CDR2 FQNNGV. CDR3 length: 14 residues. The V and J ends lost 5 bases and 2 bases, in that order; junction bases with no gene match: 6. A 1 in 200,000 to 1 in 1 million T cell depth was the sequencing target. Sequencing used immunoSEQ multiplex PCR; TCRdb keeps in-frame clones, though not all of them. Among approximately 200,000 clones listed, around 72% were seen once. Source: PBMCs, taken after 24 months of ibrutinib treatment. The chain carries TRBV11-2 and TRBJ2-7, with 7 nucleotides matching TRBD1. The clonotype comes from a human donor with chronic lymphocytic leukemia. In DNA form, the CDR3 reads TGTGCCAGCAGCAAGGACAGGTTGGCCTACGAGCAGTACTTC. Translating it yields CASSKDRLAYEQYF.